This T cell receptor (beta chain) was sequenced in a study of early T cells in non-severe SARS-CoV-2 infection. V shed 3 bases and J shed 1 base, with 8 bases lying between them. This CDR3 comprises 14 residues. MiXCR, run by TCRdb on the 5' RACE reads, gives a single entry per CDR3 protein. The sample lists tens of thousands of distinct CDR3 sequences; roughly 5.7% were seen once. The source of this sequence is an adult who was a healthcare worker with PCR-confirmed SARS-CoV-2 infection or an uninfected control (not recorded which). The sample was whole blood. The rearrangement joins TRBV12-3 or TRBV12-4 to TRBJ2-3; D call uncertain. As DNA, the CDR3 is TGTGCCAGCAGTTTTGGACCACGCACAGATACGCAGTATTTT. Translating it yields CASSFGPRTDTQYF.